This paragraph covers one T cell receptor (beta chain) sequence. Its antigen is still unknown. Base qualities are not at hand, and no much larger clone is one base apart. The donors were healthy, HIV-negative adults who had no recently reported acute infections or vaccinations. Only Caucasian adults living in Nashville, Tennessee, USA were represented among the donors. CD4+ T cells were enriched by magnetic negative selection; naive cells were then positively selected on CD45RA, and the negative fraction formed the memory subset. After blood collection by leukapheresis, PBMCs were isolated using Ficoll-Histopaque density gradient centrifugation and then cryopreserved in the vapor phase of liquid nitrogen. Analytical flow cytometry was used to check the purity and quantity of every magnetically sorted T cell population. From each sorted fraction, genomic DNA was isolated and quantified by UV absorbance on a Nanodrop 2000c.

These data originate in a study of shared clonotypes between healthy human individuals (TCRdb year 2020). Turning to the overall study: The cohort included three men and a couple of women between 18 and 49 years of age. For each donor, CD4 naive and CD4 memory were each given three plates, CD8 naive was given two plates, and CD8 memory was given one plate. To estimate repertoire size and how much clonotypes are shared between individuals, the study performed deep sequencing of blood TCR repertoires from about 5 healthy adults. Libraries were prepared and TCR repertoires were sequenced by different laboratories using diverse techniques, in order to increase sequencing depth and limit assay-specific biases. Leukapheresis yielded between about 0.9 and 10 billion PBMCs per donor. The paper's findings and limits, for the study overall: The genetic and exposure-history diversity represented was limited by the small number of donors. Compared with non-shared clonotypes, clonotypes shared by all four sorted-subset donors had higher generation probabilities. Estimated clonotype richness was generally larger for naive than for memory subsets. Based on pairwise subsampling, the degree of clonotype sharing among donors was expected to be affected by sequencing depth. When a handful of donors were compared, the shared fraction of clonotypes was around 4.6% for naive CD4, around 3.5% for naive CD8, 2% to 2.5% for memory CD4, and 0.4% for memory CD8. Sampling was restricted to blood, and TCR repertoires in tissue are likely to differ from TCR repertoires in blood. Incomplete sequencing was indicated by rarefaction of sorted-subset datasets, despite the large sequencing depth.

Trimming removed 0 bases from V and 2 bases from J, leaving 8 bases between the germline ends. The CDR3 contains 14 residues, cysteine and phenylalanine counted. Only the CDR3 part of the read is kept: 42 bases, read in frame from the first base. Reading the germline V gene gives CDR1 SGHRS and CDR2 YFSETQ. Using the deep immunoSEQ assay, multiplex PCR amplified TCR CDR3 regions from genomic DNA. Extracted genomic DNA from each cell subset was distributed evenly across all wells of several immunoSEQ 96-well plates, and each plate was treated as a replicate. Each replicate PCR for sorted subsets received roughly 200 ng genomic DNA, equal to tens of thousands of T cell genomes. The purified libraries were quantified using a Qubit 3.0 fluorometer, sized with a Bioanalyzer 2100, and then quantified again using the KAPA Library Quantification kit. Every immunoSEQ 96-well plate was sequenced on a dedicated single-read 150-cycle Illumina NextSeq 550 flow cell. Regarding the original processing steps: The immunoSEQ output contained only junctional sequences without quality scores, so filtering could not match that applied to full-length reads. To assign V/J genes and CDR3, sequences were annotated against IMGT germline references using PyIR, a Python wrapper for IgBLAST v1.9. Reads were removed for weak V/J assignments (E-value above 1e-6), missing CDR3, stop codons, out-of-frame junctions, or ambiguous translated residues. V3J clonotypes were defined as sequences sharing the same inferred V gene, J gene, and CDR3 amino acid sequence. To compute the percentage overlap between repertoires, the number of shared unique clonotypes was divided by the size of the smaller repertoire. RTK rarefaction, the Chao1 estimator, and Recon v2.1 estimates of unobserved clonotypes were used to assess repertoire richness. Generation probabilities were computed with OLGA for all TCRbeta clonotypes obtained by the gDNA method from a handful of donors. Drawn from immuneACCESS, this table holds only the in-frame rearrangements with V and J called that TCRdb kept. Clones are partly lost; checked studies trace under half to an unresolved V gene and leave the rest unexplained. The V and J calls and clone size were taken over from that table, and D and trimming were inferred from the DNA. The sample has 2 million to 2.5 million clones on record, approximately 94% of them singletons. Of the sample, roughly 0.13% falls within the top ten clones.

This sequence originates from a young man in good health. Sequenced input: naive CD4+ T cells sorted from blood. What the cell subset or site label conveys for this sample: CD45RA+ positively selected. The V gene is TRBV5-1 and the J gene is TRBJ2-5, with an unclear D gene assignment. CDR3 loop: CASSLGPQQETQYF. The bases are TGCGCCAGCAGCTTGGGCCCCCAGCAAGAGACCCAGTACTTC. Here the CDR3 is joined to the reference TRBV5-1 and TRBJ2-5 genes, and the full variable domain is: KAGVTQTPRYLIKTRGQQVTLSCSPISGHRSVSWYQQTPGQGLQFLFEYFSETQRNKGNFPGRFSGRQFSNSRSEMNVSTLELGDSALYLCASSLGPQQETQYFGPGTRLLVL.